One and the same sample provided the 10 T cell receptor beta chains below, sequenced in a study of human T cells and chemical hapten exposure. Time point given: patch test 3, about 24 weeks after DPC sensitization. Documented treatment: therapeutic diphenylcyclopropenone sensitization with weekly scalp DPC. TCRdb independently ran MiXCR on the RACE reads; one entry per CDR3 protein. Of some 180,000 distinct CDR3 sequences in the sample, around 23% were seen once. This specimen consisted of whole blood, obtained in connection with sensitization to the hapten diphenylcyclopropenone (DPC). The receptor source for this set is a woman between 40 and 55 years old with alopecia areata. Some clones in this sample may be carry-over from other donors' samples.

This clonotype was seen a handful of times. The rearrangement joins TRBV7-2 to TRBJ2-1; D gene unclear. Deletions cut 0 bases from V and 10 bases from J, with 13 bases between. The CDR3 covers 14 residues. Looked up from germline, CDR1 is SGHTA and CDR2 is FQGNSA. CDR3 DNA sequence: TGTGCCAGCAGCTTAGCGCGAGAGCAAGACGAGCAGTTCTTC. Its translation is CASSLAREQDEQFF.

The rearrangement links TRBV3-2 to TRBJ2-7. TRBV3-2 is classified as a pseudogene. The CDR3 is made up of 13 amino acids. CDR3 DNA sequence: TGTGCCAGCAGCCAAGAGTTCGCCTACGAGCAGTACTTC. This codes for CASSQEFAYEQYF.

This clonotype has only a few counts. The chain recombines TRBV29-1 with TRBJ2-1; 13 positions match TRBD2. V trimming: 1 base; J trimming: 7 bases; junction bases outside the gene matches: 7. This CDR3 has 16 amino acids. CDR1 and CDR2 (germline): SQVTM, ANQGSEA. The CDR3 DNA is TGCAGCGTTGAAGCTTGGACTAGCGGGAGTTCGAATGAGCAGTTCTTC. Encoded protein: CSVEAWTSGSSNEQFF.

This chain connects TRBV29-1 to TRBJ2-3; 13 positions agree with TRBD2. The CDR3 is made up of 15 amino acids. The V segment lost 7 bases and the J segment 6 bases; nucleotides outside the gene matches: 10. Germline lookup yields CDR1 SQVTM and CDR2 ANQGSEA. The CDR3 nucleotides are TGCAGCGCCATGGGGACTAGCGGGAAGTCGGATACGCAGTATTTT. Protein: CSAMGTSGKSDTQYF.

This clonotype was seen many times. CDR3 in DNA: TGTGCCAGCAGTGCGACCGGACAGGGAAGAGGATTCAATTCACCCCTCCACTTT. Translation: CASSATGQGRGFNSPLHF. The chain combines TRBV28 with TRBJ1-6; 8 bases map to TRBD1. The CDR3 consists of 18 residues. The germline V gene has CDR1 MDHEN and CDR2 SYDVKM. With 5 bases clipped from V and 7 bases from J, the junction kept 16 bases outside the gene matches.

This clonotype has just a few counts. V usage is TRBV20-1 and J usage is TRBJ1-1, with TRBD1 matching over 7 bases. From germline, CDR1 is DFQATT and CDR2 SNEGSKA (reference sequence). J lost 4 bases, V lost 0 bases, and 11 bases had no gene match. The CDR3 is made up of 16 amino acids. As DNA, the CDR3 is TGCAGTGCTAGAGATCCGAGGGGCCCAGGGGGCACTGAAGCTTTCTTT. Protein: CSARDPRGPGGTEAFF.

The V and J genes are TRBV29-1 and TRBJ2-1; D gene ambiguous. The CDR3 loop spans 12 amino acids. V lost 8 bases to trimming and J lost 6 bases, with 14 bases between them. Germline lookup yields CDR1 SQVTM and CDR2 ANQGSEA. CDR3 coding DNA: TGCAGCTCCTCACAGCCGTCCAATGAGCAGTTCTTC. As protein: CSSSQPSNEQFF.

This rearrangement joins TRBV11-2 to TRBJ2-6; no definite D call. Germline V gene lookup returns CDR1 SGHAT and CDR2 FQNNGV. The CDR3 is made up of 14 amino acids. V was clipped by 5 bases and J by 2 bases, with 7 bases between them. The CDR3 sequence is CASSPGTGANVLTF. The CDR3, as DNA: TGTGCCAGCAGCCCCGGTACTGGGGCCAACGTCCTGACTTTC.

V gene TRBV29-1 combines with J gene TRBJ1-2; no reliable D call. Trimming removed 5 bases from V and 6 bases from J, with 19 bases in between. The CDR3 covers 14 residues. Germline CDR1 reads SQVTM; CDR2 reads ANQGSEA. CDR3 loop: CSVLGAGFGDGYTF. The CDR3 DNA reads TGCAGCGTTCTTGGTGCTGGGTTCGGGGATGGCTACACCTTC.

The chain joins TRBV18 to TRBJ2-3, with D perhaps assigned TRBD1 or TRBD2 (5 bases each). CDR3 length equals 14 residues. CDR1 is KGHSH, CDR2 LQKENI, per germline. Trimming removed 3 bases from V and 2 bases from J, with 9 bases in between. This chain's CDR3 is CASSPGVLTDTQYF. The CDR3, as DNA: TGTGCCAGCTCACCGGGGGTCCTCACAGATACGCAGTATTTT.